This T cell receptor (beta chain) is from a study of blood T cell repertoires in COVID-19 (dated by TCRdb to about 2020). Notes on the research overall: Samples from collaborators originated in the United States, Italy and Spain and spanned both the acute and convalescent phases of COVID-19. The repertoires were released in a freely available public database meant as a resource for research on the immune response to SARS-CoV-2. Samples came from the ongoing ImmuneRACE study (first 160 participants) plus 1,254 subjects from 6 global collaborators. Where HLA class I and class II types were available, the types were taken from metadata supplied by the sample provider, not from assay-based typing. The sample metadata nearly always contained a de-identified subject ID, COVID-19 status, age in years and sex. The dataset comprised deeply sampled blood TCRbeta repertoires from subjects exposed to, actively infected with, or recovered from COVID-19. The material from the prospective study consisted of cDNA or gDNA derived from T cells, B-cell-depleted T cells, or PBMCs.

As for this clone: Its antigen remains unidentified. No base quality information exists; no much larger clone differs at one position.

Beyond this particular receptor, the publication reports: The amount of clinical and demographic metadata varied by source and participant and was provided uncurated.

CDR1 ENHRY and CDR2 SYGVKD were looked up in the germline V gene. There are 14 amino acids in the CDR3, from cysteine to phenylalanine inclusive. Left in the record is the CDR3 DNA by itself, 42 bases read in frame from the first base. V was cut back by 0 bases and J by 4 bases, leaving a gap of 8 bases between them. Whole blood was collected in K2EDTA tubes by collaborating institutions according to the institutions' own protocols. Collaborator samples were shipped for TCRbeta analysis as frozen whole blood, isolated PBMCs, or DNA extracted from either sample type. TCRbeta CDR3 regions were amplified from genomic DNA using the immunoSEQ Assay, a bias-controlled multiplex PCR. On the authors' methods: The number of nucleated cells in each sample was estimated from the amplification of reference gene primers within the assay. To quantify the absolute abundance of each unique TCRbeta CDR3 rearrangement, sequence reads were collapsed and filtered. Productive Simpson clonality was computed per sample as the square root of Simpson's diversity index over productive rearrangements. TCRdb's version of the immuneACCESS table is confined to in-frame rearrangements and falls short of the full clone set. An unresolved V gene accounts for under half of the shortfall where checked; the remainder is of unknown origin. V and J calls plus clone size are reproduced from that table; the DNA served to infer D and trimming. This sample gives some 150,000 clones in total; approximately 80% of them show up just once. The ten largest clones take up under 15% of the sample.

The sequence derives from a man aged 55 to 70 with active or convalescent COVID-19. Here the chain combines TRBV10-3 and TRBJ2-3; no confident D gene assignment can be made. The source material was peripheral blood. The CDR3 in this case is CAISESPSADTQYF. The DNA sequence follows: TGTGCCATCAGTGAGTCCCCTTCCGCAGATACGCAGTATTTT.